This record looks at one T cell receptor beta chain sequence and its context. Its antigen is unknown. The sample is drawn from a study of response to subunit inactivated influenza vaccine. Study conclusions and caveats: The authors suggested that few new T cells are recruited per seasonal influenza vaccination.

One entry per CDR3 protein results from TCRdb running MiXCR on the RT-PCR reads. Of roughly 760,000 distinct CDR3 sequences listed, over 20% are singletons. The CDR3 contains 17 residues. Looked up from germline, CDR1 is SEHNR and CDR2 is FQNEAQ (reference sequence). V lost 7 bases and J lost 1; bases outside the gene matches: 15. The rearrangement joins TRBV7-9 to TRBJ1-1; 7 positions match TRBD1. Material: PBMCs from blood, obtained roughly 5 days after vaccination. This sequence was found in a man between 45 and 60 years old who received an inactivated influenza vaccine. CDR3 nucleotides: TGTGCCAGCACCACCCCCGGGCAGGGGGGCCAGAACACTGAAGCTTTCTTT. Encoded protein: CASTTPGQGGQNTEAFF.